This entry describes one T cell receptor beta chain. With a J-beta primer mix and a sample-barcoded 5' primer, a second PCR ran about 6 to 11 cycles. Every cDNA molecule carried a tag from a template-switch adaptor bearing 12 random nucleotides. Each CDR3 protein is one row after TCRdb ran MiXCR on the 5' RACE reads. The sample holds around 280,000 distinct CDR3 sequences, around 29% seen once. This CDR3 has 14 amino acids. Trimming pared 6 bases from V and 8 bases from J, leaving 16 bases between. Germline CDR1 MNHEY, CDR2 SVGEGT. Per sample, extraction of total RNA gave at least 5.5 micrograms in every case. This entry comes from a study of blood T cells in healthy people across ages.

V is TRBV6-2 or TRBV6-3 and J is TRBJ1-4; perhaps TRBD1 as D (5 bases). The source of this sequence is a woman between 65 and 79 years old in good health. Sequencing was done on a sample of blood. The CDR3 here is CASRSLGEEEKLFF. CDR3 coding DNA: TGTGCCAGCAGATCCTTGGGGGAGGAAGAAAAACTGTTTTTT.